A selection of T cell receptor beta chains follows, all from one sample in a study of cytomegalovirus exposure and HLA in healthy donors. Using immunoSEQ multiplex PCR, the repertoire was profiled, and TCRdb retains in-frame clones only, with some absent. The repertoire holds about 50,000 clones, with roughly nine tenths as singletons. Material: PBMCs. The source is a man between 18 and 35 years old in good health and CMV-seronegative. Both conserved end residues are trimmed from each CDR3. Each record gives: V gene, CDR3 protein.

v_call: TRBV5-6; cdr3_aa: ASSFRRSRETQY
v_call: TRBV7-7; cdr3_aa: ASSPSRGETQY
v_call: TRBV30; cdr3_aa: AWSAWGDRETQY
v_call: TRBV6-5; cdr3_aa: ASSSEGQGPYEQY
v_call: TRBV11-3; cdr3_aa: ASSPGTAPQETQY
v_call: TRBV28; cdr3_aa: ASMKAGTGYGYT
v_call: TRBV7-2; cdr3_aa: ASSRTGTANSGANVLT
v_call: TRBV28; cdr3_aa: ASTSLRGTEAF
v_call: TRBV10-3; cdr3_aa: AISERIGHRTSTDTQY
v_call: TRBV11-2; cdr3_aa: ASSSASGTDTQY
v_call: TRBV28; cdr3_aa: ASSPASLRSYEQY
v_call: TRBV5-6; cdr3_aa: ASSGDRGSNQPQH
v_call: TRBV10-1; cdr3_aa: ASSEAREVNTEAF
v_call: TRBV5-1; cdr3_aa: ASSLRGTSRDTQY